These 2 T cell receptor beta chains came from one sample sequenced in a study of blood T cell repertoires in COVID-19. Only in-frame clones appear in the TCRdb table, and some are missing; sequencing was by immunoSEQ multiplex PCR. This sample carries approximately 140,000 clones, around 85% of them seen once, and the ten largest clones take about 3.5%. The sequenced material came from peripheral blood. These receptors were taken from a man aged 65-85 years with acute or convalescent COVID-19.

The CDR3 DNA is TGTGCCTGGATCCACAGGGTAAACACTGAAGCTTTCTTT. Encoded protein: CAWIHRVNTEAFF. The chain is built from TRBV30 and TRBJ1-1; the D gene is possibly TRBD1 (6 bases). V was cut by 4 bases and J by 2 bases, with 11 bases left in between. CDR3 length: 13 amino acids. Germline CDR1 is GTSNPN and CDR2 is SVGIG (reference sequence).

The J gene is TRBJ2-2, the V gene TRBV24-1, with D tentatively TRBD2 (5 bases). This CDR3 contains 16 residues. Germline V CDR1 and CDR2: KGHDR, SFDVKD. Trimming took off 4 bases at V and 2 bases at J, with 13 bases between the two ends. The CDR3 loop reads CATSDPSRVNTGELFF. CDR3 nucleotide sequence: TGTGCCACCAGTGACCCGTCGCGGGTTAACACCGGGGAGCTGTTTTTT.